This T cell receptor beta chain was observed in a study of blood T cells in healthy people across ages. V lost 4 bases to trimming and J lost 0 bases, with 9 bases between them. CDR3 length equals 14 residues. A second PCR of about 7 to 12 cycles used a sample-barcoded 5' primer and a J-beta primer mix. Using its own MiXCR run on the 5' RACE reads, TCRdb lists one record per CDR3 protein. This sample carries about 720,000 distinct CDR3 sequences, around a fifth of them seen once, and the ten largest clones take roughly 22%. The TCR originated in a man between 65 and 85 years old in good health. Sequences were obtained from blood. V is TRBV12-3 or TRBV12-4 and J is TRBJ1-2, with D unresolved. The CDR3 sequence is CASSSHRANYGYTF. Written as DNA, the CDR3 is TGTGCCAGCAGTTCCCACAGAGCTAACTATGGCTACACCTTC.